Below, one T cell receptor beta chain is given with its context. Assay used: immunoSEQ multiplex PCR; TCRdb lists only in-frame clones, some missing. Of 88,000 or so clones in the sample, roughly 91% were seen once. This specimen comes from a study of T cells in tuberculosis. Looking at the study overall: The T cells targeted glucose monomycolate, a mycobacterial lipid, via CD1B.

Sorting used thawed, overnight-rested PBMC stained with anti-CD3, a viability dye and GMM-loaded CD1B tetramer. The CD1B tetramers carried C32 glucose monomycolate purified from Rhodococcus equi. The length of the CDR3 is 14 residues. Trimming took 6 bases from V and 5 from J; bases not matched to a gene: 9. Germline V gene lookup returns CDR1 ENHRY and CDR2 SYGVKD. The source is an adult woman with latent tuberculosis. Sequences were obtained from CD1b-GMM tetramer-negative cells sorted from PBMCs. V gene TRBV10-3 combines with J gene TRBJ2-5; 7 bases agree with TRBD1. The CDR3 loop is CAIRPGQPGETQYF. DNA of the CDR3: TGTGCCATCAGACCGGGACAGCCTGGGGAGACCCAGTACTTC.